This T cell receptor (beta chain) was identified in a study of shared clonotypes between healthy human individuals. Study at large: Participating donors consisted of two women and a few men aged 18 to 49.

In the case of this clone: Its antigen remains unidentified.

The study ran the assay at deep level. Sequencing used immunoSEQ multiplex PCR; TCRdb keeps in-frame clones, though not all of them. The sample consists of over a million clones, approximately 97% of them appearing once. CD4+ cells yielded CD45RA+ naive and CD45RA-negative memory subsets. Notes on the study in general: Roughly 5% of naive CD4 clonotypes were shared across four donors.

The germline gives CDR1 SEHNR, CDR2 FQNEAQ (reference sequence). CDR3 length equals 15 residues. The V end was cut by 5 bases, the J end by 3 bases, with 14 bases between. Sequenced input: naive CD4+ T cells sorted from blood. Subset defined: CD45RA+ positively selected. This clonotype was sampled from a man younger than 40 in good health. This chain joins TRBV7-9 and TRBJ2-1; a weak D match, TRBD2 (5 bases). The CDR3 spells CASSITPSFYNEQFF. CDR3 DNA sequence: TGTGCCAGCAGCATAACCCCTAGCTTCTACAATGAGCAGTTCTTC. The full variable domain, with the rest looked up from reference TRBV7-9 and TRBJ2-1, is DTGVSQNPRHKITKRGQNVTFRCDPISEHNRLYWYRQTLGQGPEFLTYFQNEAQLEKSRLLSDRFSAERPKGSFSTLEIQRTEQGDSAMYLCASSITPSFYNEQFFGPGTRLTVL.